The next 28 T cell receptor beta chains were all read from a single sample in a study of T-cell reconstitution after alpha-beta-depleted transplantation in children. The library targeted TCRbeta and was prepared with unique molecular identifiers. TCRdb re-derived calls from the PCR reads in MiXCR, one entry per CDR3 protein. There are more than 300,000 distinct CDR3 sequences in the sample; roughly 17% occur only once, and approximately 44% lies in the top ten. Source: PBMCs, mostly from graft donor cells, taken 360 days after TCRalphabeta/CD19-depleted stem cell transplant. These receptors originate from a male patient aged 2 to 9 who had a stem cell transplant for acute lymphoblastic leukemia, so the T cells may come from the graft donor.

V gene TRBV30 combines with J gene TRBJ2-1; D unresolved. V was clipped by 3 bases and J by 9 bases, with 9 bases between them. In germline, CDR1 is GTSNPN, CDR2 SVGIG (reference sequence). The CDR3 has 11 residues. The CDR3 DNA is TGTGCCTGGAGCCAGGCCGGTGAGCAGTTCTTC. Its protein is CAWSQAGEQFF.

The genes are TRBV18 and TRBJ2-1, with 7 bases matching TRBD2. V trimming: 3 bases; J trimming: 6 bases; junction bases outside the gene matches: 8. Germline V CDR1 and CDR2: KGHSH, LQKENI. The CDR3 runs 15 residues. This CDR3 reads CASSPPKASGNEQFF. CDR3 sequence (DNA): TGTGCCAGCTCACCGCCAAAGGCTAGCGGCAATGAGCAGTTCTTC.

The rearrangement links TRBV6-2 or TRBV6-3 to TRBJ2-7, with a possible D match to TRBD1 (6 bases). The CDR3 totals 13 residues. V lost 0 bases and J 7 bases, leaving 10 bases between the germline ends. Per germline, CDR1 MNHEY and CDR2 SVGEGT. CDR3 DNA: TGTGCCAGCAGTTACTCCACAGGGCAGGAGCAGTACTTC. Its translation: CASSYSTGQEQYF.

The chain couples TRBV6-1 to TRBJ1-5, with a tentative D call TRBD1 (6 bases). Germline CDR1 and CDR2: MNHNS and SASEGT. V lost 4 bases to trimming and J lost 2 bases, with 12 bases between them. This CDR3 has 15 amino acids. The CDR3 sequence: CASSAWDTGNQPQHF. For the CDR3, the DNA is TGTGCCAGCAGTGCCTGGGACACTGGCAATCAGCCCCAGCATTTT.

This clonotype turned up a few times. This chain uses TRBV5-1 with TRBJ2-7; D might be TRBD2 (6 bases). V gave up 3 bases and J gave up 0 bases, with 16 bases separating them. Germline-derived CDR1 and CDR2 are SGHRS and YFSETQ. The length of the CDR3 is 16 residues. The CDR3 DNA is TGCGCCAGCAGCTCGCCAGGGACTGCCGACTCCTACGAGCAGTACTTC. Translated: CASSSPGTADSYEQYF. Full variable domain (outside the CDR3, taken from reference TRBV5-1 and TRBJ2-7): KAGVTQTPRYLIKTRGQQVTLSCSPISGHRSVSWYQQTPGQGLQFLFEYFSETQRNKGNFPGRFSGRQFSNSRSEMNVSTLELGDSALYLCASSSPGTADSYEQYFGPGTRLTVT.

This clonotype appeared a few times. This chain uses TRBV5-1 with TRBJ2-7; TRBD2 is a possible D gene (6 bases). The length of the CDR3 is 15 residues. Germline lookup yields CDR1 SGHRS and CDR2 YFSETQ. V lost 4 bases, J lost 6 bases, and 20 bases lay in between. CDR3 protein: CASSLGPGLTPEQYF. The CDR3 bases are TGCGCCAGCAGCCTGGGACCGGGACTTACCCCCGAGCAGTACTTC.

This clonotype came up a few times. This rearrangement joins TRBV5-1 to TRBJ2-1; perhaps TRBD1 as D (6 bases). CDR3 size: 14 residues. V lost 3 bases and J lost 10, with 17 bases in between. Germline V gene lookup returns CDR1 SGHRS and CDR2 YFSETQ. The CDR3 protein is CASSSGGSPQEQFF. Written as DNA, the CDR3 is TGCGCCAGCAGCTCTGGGGGCTCCCCCCAAGAGCAGTTCTTC.

The V and J genes are TRBV4-2 and TRBJ2-5; 8 nucleotides agree with TRBD2. The germline V gene has CDR1 LGHNA and CDR2 YNFKEQ. V lost 1 base and J lost 4; bases outside the gene matches: 17. The CDR3 length is 19 residues. Written as DNA, the CDR3 is TGTGCCAGCAGCCAAGTGGGGACTAGGAGTCCTTATAGATTAGAGACCCAGTACTTC. Translating it yields CASSQVGTRSPYRLETQYF.

This clonotype was found a few times. J is TRBJ2-3 and V is TRBV27; 8 bases agree with TRBD2. Germline values: CDR1 MNHEY, CDR2 SMNVEV (reference sequence). V dropped 4 bases and J dropped 1; count of bases not matched to a gene: 10. This CDR3 spans 17 amino acids. The CDR3 region is CASSYTRGLGGTDTQYF. Here the CDR3 DNA reads TGTGCCAGCAGTTACACTCGGGGACTAGGGGGCACAGATACGCAGTATTTT.

V and J are TRBV13 and TRBJ2-2; D may be TRBD2 (6 bases). Germline loops: CDR1 PRHDT, CDR2 FYEKMQ (reference sequence). The CDR3 runs 15 residues. V was pared by 1 base and J by 3 bases, with 9 bases between. The CDR3: CASSLALAYTGELFF. DNA of the CDR3: TGTGCCAGCAGCTTAGCTCTAGCGTACACCGGGGAGCTGTTTTTT.

The rearrangement links TRBV12-3 or TRBV12-4 to TRBJ2-5; the D is unclear. The CDR3 sequence is 15 residues long. The germline V and J ends were trimmed by 5 bases and 0 bases, with 13 bases remaining between them. This chain's CDR3 is CASSPGGVDQETQYF. The CDR3 DNA reads as TGTGCCAGCAGTCCTGGCGGCGTAGACCAAGAGACCCAGTACTTC.

The chain employs TRBV19 and TRBJ1-2; a weak D match, TRBD1 (5 bases). The CDR3 is 15 residues long. V lost 5 bases and J lost 1, with 14 bases in between. Germline V lookup: CDR1 LNHDA, CDR2 SQIVND (reference sequence). The CDR3 spells CASSAGPTFNYGYTF. CDR3 coding DNA: TGTGCCAGTAGTGCGGGACCGACGTTTAACTATGGCTACACCTTC.

Worth noting for this clonotype: The junction departs from the called germline gene at one end, perhaps through a read error. V gene TRBV5-1 combines with J gene TRBJ2-5, with D possibly being TRBD1 (6 bases). Germline lookup yields CDR1 SGHRS and CDR2 YFSETQ. The CDR3 is 15 amino acids. CDR3 nucleotide sequence: TGCGCCAGCTGCTTGGGACAACTAGACTGGGAGACCCAGTACTTC. Its protein is CASCLGQLDWETQYF.

The CDR3 loop is CSATERNTGELFF. CDR3 bases: TGCAGTGCTACCGAGAGGAACACCGGGGAGCTGTTTTTT. The V and J genes are TRBV20-1 and TRBJ2-2; the D is unclear. Germline CDR1 and CDR2: DFQATT and SNEGSKA (reference sequence). The ends were cut back, 4 bases at V and 1 base at J, with 7 bases in the middle. The CDR3 sequence is 13 residues long.

This clonotype was seen more than once but under ten times. V gene TRBV7-8 combines with J gene TRBJ2-1; 7 bases line up with TRBD2. Germline V gene sequence: CDR1 SGHVS, CDR2 FQNEAQ. This CDR3 spans 17 amino acids. V shed 6 bases, J shed 5 bases, and the junction held 16 bases outside the gene matches. CDR3 in DNA: TGTGCCAGCAGTCCCGCCCCCTTAGCGGGTGGAAACAATGAGCAGTTCTTC. Residues: CASSPAPLAGGNNEQFF.

The chain couples TRBV9 to TRBJ2-1; D is uncertain. Germline assignment: CDR1 SGDLS and CDR2 YYNGEE. The CDR3 consists of 13 residues. The V end lost 4 bases, the J end lost 5 bases, and 10 bases lay between the germline ends. The CDR3 spells CASSPSSDNEQFF. CDR3 nucleotide sequence: TGTGCCAGCAGCCCCAGCAGCGACAATGAGCAGTTCTTC.

This clonotype showed up just a few times. The V gene is TRBV7-9, the J gene TRBJ2-7, with TRBD1 matching over 9 bases. The trim removed 2 bases at V and 1 base at J, leaving 9 bases unmatched. Germline CDR1 is SEHNR and CDR2 is FQNEAQ (reference sequence). The CDR3 is made up of 17 amino acids. CDR3 DNA sequence: TGTGCCAGCAGCTTACCTCCAACCGGGACAGGGTCCTACGAGCAGTACTTC. It encodes CASSLPPTGTGSYEQYF.

This clonotype has just a few counts. The chain couples TRBV21-1 to TRBJ2-1; the D call of TRBD2 is as the table states it, not checked on the DNA. TRBV21-1 is a recognized pseudogene. The CDR3 totals 17 residues. CDR3 DNA: TGTGCCAGCAGCAAAGGTATTAGCGGGAGCTCCTACAATGAGCAGTTCTTC. It yields the protein CASSKGISGSSYNEQFF.

The chain links TRBV20-1 to TRBJ1-5; no firm D call. The CDR3 length is 13 residues. Germline loops: CDR1 DFQATT, CDR2 SNEGSKA (reference sequence). Trimming stripped 0 bases from V and 5 bases from J, with 8 bases between. The CDR3 DNA is TGCAGTGCTAGAGACGACGGCGATCAGCCCCAGCATTTT. Amino acid sequence: CSARDDGDQPQHF.

This rearrangement joins TRBV12-3 or TRBV12-4 to TRBJ2-4; D ambiguous. The CDR3 length is 15 residues. The germline V and J ends were trimmed by 3 bases and 1 base, with 10 bases remaining between them. DNA for the CDR3: TGTGCCAGCAGTTTTTTCTTGGATGCCAAAAACATTCAGTACTTC. Translated, it gives CASSFFLDAKNIQYF.

This clonotype occurred many times. The chain recombines TRBV29-1 with TRBJ1-2; 7 nucleotides agree with TRBD1. The CDR3 has 12 amino acids. Losses at the gene ends were 7 bases for V and 2 bases for J; bases not matched to a gene: 4. CDR1 is SQVTM, CDR2 ANQGSEA, per germline. Here the CDR3 DNA reads TGCAGCGCATCGGGACAGAACTATGGCTACACCTTC. Amino acids: CSASGQNYGYTF. The variable domain in full, with the rest retrieved from reference TRBV29-1 and TRBJ1-2, is SAVISQKPSRDICQRGTSLTIQCQVDSQVTMMFWYRQQPGQSLTLIATANQGSEATYESGFVIDKFPISRPNLTFSTLTVSNMSPEDSSIYLCSASGQNYGYTFGSGTRLTVV.

This clonotype has more than one count but fewer than ten. The genes are TRBV3-1 and TRBJ2-2; 8 positions agree with TRBD1. The length of the CDR3 is 16 residues. Germline trimming cut 4 bases from V and 5 bases from J; bases unmatched to any gene: 9. Germline CDR1 is LGHDT and CDR2 is YNNKEL (reference sequence). The CDR3 nucleotides are TGTGCCAGCAGCCGTTACGTACAGGGGGTAACCGGGGAGCTGTTTTTT. Translating it yields CASSRYVQGVTGELFF.

About this clonotype itself: One end of the junction fails to match germline, which may point to a read error. The chain couples TRBV20-1 to TRBJ2-7, with 16 bases lining up with TRBD2. The CDR3 runs to 19 residues. Germline CDR1 is DFQATT and CDR2 is SNEGSKA (reference sequence). The CDR3 reads CNARDRGLAGGIISYEQYF. The CDR3 DNA reads as TGCAATGCTAGAGATCGGGGACTAGCGGGAGGGATTATCTCCTACGAGCAGTACTTC.

This chain uses TRBV25-1 with TRBJ2-1, with D possibly being TRBD2 (6 bases). Per germline, CDR1 MGHDK and CDR2 SYGVNS. V gave up 1 base and J gave up 0 bases, with 10 bases separating them. The CDR3 spans 16 residues. The CDR3 here is CASSEWGESSYNEQFF. CDR3 nucleotides: TGTGCCAGCAGTGAATGGGGGGAAAGCTCCTACAATGAGCAGTTCTTC. The full variable domain, in which reference TRBV25-1 and TRBJ2-1 provide the parts outside the CDR3, is EADIYQTPRYLVIGTGKKITLECSQTMGHDKMYWYQQDPGMELHLIHYSYGVNSTEKGDLSSESTVSRIRTEHFPLTLESARPSHTSQYLCASSEWGESSYNEQFFGPGTRLTVL.

This clonotype came up many times. The CDR3 reads CAISTGTGLYEQYF. CDR3 nucleotide sequence: TGTGCCATCAGCACCGGGACAGGACTCTACGAGCAGTACTTC. The chain has TRBV10-3 and TRBJ2-7; 8 nucleotides match TRBD1. The CDR3 runs to 14 residues. V dropped 6 bases and J dropped 3; count of bases not matched to a gene: 7. Germline-derived CDR1 and CDR2 are ENHRY and SYGVKD.

This clonotype has more than one count but fewer than ten. J is TRBJ2-6 and V is TRBV20-1; no reliable D call. Germline V CDR1 and CDR2: DFQATT, SNEGSKA (reference sequence). There are 13 residues in the CDR3. The ends were cut back, 3 bases at V and 7 bases at J, with 10 bases in the middle. The CDR3 DNA reads TGCAGTGCTAGGAGGATCAACGCCAACGTCCTGACTTTC. It is translated as CSARRINANVLTF.

The chain joins TRBV5-1 to TRBJ2-7; D possibly uses TRBD1 or TRBD2 (5 bases each). The CDR3 has 15 amino acids. V was pared by 2 bases and J by 0 bases, with 12 bases between. Per germline, CDR1 SGHRS and CDR2 YFSETQ. The CDR3 nucleotides read TGCGCCAGCAGCTTTGCCCCGGGGCTCTCCTACGAGCAGTACTTC. Protein product: CASSFAPGLSYEQYF.

J is TRBJ2-7 and V is TRBV11-2; a weak D match, TRBD2 (5 bases). Trimming shortened V by 6 bases and J by 2 bases, and 17 bases separated the two germline ends. The CDR3 covers 15 residues. Germline CDR1 reads SGHAT; CDR2 reads FQNNGV. The CDR3 loop is CASSSVWETTYEQYF. In nucleotides, the CDR3 is TGTGCCAGCAGTTCGGTATGGGAGACGACCTACGAGCAGTACTTC.